This T cell receptor (beta chain) was sequenced in a study of regulatory T cells in long-lasting Graves disease. The CDR3 runs 15 residues. Germline V gene data show CDR1 as MDHEN and CDR2 as SYDVKM. Trimming took off 6 bases at V and 3 bases at J, with 17 bases between the two ends. Study-wide results and limits: Persistent disease samples used TRBV28, TRBJ1-2 and TRBJ2-5 preferentially.

iRepertoire HTBI primers and Arm-PCR of CDR3 regions built TCR beta libraries. From the multiplex PCR reads, TCRdb called clonotypes with MiXCR, one entry per CDR3 protein. The table has almost 450,000 distinct CDR3 sequences, roughly 17% seen once. Time point of the sample: newly diagnosed GD, antithyroid drugs for less than 3 months. PBMCs were the source of the RNA used for TCR sequencing. This clonotype was seen ten or more times. The antigen remains undetermined. These same records also appear under a second study, on T cells in Graves' hyperthyroidism and ophthalmopathy.

V usage is TRBV28 and J usage is TRBJ1-1, with D perhaps matching TRBD1 (5 bases). The receptor was isolated from a young woman with Graves disease. This material consisted of peripheral blood mononuclear cells (PBMCs), taken at new diagnosis, from a patient treated with antithyroid drugs. The CDR3 is CASSFSGGLDTEAFF. The CDR3 nucleotides read TGTGCCAGCAGCTTTAGTGGGGGGTTGGACACTGAAGCTTTCTTT.